These T cell receptor beta chains were read from a single sample in a study of response to subunit inactivated influenza vaccine. TCRdb re-called the RT-PCR reads with MiXCR, one entry per CDR3 protein. In the table there are hundreds of thousands of distinct CDR3 sequences, 11% of which are singletons. This sample was shared with a second study, whose subject was T cells expressing NK-cell markers.

Sequencing used PBMCs from blood, obtained on the day of vaccination. These receptors all stem from a man aged 45-60 years who received an inactivated influenza vaccine. The CDR3 runs from the conserved cysteine through the conserved F or W. The D gene is left open where the match is weak. Rows give clone size only sometimes, using once, few, many, or a class for an expanded clone.

d_call	v_call	clone_size	j_call	cdr3_aa	cdr3_nt
.	TRBV5-1	few	TRBJ2-5	CASSSRSEGRNETQYF	TGCGCCAGCAGTTCTAGGTCGGAGGGACGGAACGAGACCCAGTACTTC
.	TRBV5-5	few	TRBJ2-1	CASSLAAWNNEQFF	TGTGCCAGCAGCTTGGCAGCGTGGAACAATGAGCAGTTCTTC
.	TRBV30	.	TRBJ2-4	CAWSVRSAKNIQYF	TGTGCCTGGAGTGTACGGTCAGCCAAAAACATTCAGTACTTC
.	TRBV29-1	.	TRBJ2-1	CSVVRSLEQFF	TGCAGCGTTGTACGATCCTTGGAGCAGTTCTTC
.	TRBV12-3/TRBV12-4	.	TRBJ2-7	CASSSRVTVYYEQYF	TGTGCCAGCAGTTCCAGGGTAACGGTTTACTACGAGCAGTACTTC
.	TRBV4-1	.	TRBJ2-5	CASSQDPGFQETQYF	TGCGCCAGCAGCCAAGATCCAGGATTTCAAGAGACCCAGTACTTC
.	TRBV4-1	.	TRBJ1-5	CASSRNTGANQPQHF	TGCGCCAGCAGCAGAAACACGGGTGCAAATCAGCCCCAGCATTTT
.	TRBV20-1	.	TRBJ2-3	CSARGLPATPDTQYF	TGCAGTGCCCGGGGACTCCCCGCTACTCCAGATACGCAGTATTTT
.	TRBV20-1	many	TRBJ2-7	CSASGGRSSYEQYF	TGCAGTGCTAGTGGTGGCCGCAGCTCCTACGAGCAGTACTTC
TRBD2	TRBV6-1	once	TRBJ2-1	CASSPGLEGLNEQFF	TGTGCCAGCAGTCCAGGACTAGAGGGCCTTAATGAGCAGTTCTTC
TRBD1	TRBV5-1	.	TRBJ1-1	CASTGTGRLNTEAFF	TGCGCCAGCACTGGGACAGGTCGGCTGAACACTGAAGCTTTCTTT
.	TRBV28	few	TRBJ2-2	CASSGLASGELFF	TGTGCCAGCAGTGGGCTAGCCTCCGGGGAGCTGTTTTTT
TRBD1	TRBV24-1	once	TRBJ1-5	CATSGTKGQPHHF	TGTGCCACCAGTGGGACAAAGGGACAGCCCCATCATTTT
.	TRBV20-1	.	TRBJ1-1	CSAALEDVSHTDTEAFF	TGCAGTGCCGCTCTCGAAGATGTGTCCCATACGGACACTGAAGCTTTCTTT
.	TRBV7-8	.	TRBJ2-5	CASSLAIGSGETQYF	TGTGCCAGCAGCTTAGCGATCGGATCTGGAGAGACCCAGTACTTC
.	TRBV9	.	TRBJ2-7	CASSPGLRSHEQYF	TGTGCCAGCAGCCCGGGCCTAAGGAGCCACGAGCAGTACTTC
TRBD2	TRBV12-3/TRBV12-4	few	TRBJ2-1	CASRGTGTSDFF	TGTGCCAGCAGGGGGACCGGGACTAGTGACTTCTTC
TRBD1	TRBV10-3	many	TRBJ2-5	CAISESGPQGSGTQYF	TGTGCCATCAGTGAGTCGGGACCACAGGGGTCCGGGACCCAGTACTTC
.	TRBV29-1	.	TRBJ2-3	CSVQGKAGDPDTQYF	TGCAGCGTCCAGGGGAAGGCGGGGGATCCAGATACGCAGTATTTT
TRBD1	TRBV20-1	few	TRBJ2-1	CSAAPTGGYNEQFF	TGCAGTGCTGCCCCGACAGGGGGTTACAATGAGCAGTTCTTC
.	TRBV20-1	.	TRBJ2-4	CSARDSGTGNIQYF	TGCAGTGCTAGAGATTCAGGGACTGGGAACATTCAGTACTTC
TRBD2	TRBV30	many	TRBJ2-3	CAWSGHETSGRYGDTQYF	TGTGCCTGGAGTGGTCACGAGACTAGCGGGAGATACGGAGATACGCAGTATTTT
.	TRBV7-9	.	TRBJ2-3	CASISSSVAGTDTQYF	TGTGCCAGCATCTCTTCTAGCGTGGCAGGAACAGATACGCAGTATTTT
TRBD2	TRBV5-1	.	TRBJ2-3	CASSSGRGGTDTQYF	TGCGCCAGCAGCTCCGGGAGGGGCGGCACAGATACGCAGTATTTT
TRBD1	TRBV18	.	TRBJ2-5	CASSPRTGGTQETQYF	TGTGCCAGCTCACCACGAACAGGGGGTACTCAAGAGACCCAGTACTTC
.	TRBV12-3/TRBV12-4	once	TRBJ2-3	CASSLGLGARQDTQYF	TGTGCCAGCAGTTTAGGTTTGGGGGCGCGGCAAGATACGCAGTATTTT
.	TRBV6-2/TRBV6-3	.	TRBJ2-3	CASTPHFGATDTQYF	TGTGCCAGCACCCCTCATTTTGGGGCGACAGATACGCAGTATTTT
.	TRBV2	few	TRBJ2-7	CASSWTSYEQYF	TGTGCCAGCAGTTGGACCTCCTACGAGCAGTACTTC
TRBD2	TRBV19	few	TRBJ2-1	CASSLRRLAVSSYNEQFF	TGTGCCAGTAGTCTACGCCGACTAGCGGTGAGCTCCTACAATGAGCAGTTCTTC
.	TRBV7-8	.	TRBJ2-7	CASSLGLQGGYEQYF	TGTGCCAGCAGCTTAGGTTTACAGGGTGGGTACGAGCAGTACTTC
.	TRBV10-3	many	TRBJ2-7	CAISDVQQGSYEQYF	TGTGCCATCAGTGACGTCCAGCAAGGCTCCTACGAGCAGTACTTC
TRBD2	TRBV29-1	.	TRBJ2-5	CSVGSLAGGPETQYF	TGCAGCGTTGGATCACTAGCGGGAGGGCCGGAGACCCAGTACTTC
TRBD1	TRBV7-8	.	TRBJ2-5	CASSYRTGTETQYF	TGTGCCAGCAGCTACCGGACAGGCACAGAGACCCAGTACTTC
.	TRBV5-1	.	TRBJ2-5	CASSRKYSTQETQYF	TGCGCCAGCAGCCGGAAGTATTCCACCCAAGAGACCCAGTACTTC